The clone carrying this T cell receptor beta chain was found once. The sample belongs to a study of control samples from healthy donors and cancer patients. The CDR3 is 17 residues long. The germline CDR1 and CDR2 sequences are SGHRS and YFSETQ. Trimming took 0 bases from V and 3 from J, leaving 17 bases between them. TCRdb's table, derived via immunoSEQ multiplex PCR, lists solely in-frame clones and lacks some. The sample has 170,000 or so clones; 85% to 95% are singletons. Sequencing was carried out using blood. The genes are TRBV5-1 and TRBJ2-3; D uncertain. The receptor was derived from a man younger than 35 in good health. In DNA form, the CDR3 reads TGCGCCAGCAGCTTGGGAGTAACAGAGTATGGAACAGATACGCAGTATTTT. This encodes CASSLGVTEYGTDTQYF.